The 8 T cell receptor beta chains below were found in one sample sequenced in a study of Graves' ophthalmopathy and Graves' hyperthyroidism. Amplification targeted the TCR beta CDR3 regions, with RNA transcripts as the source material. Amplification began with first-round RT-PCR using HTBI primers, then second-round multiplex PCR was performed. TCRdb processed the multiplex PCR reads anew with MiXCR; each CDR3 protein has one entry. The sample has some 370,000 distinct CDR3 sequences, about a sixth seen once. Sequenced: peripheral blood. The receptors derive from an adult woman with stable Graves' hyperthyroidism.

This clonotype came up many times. This chain's CDR3 is CASSLGTGVDGYTF. The CDR3 DNA is TGTGCCAGCAGTTTGGGGACAGGGGTCGATGGCTACACCTTC. The rearrangement joins TRBV12-3 or TRBV12-4 to TRBJ1-2; 10 nucleotides align to TRBD1. The ends lost 3 bases at V and 6 bases at J; junction bases unmatched: 4. This CDR3 comprises 14 residues.

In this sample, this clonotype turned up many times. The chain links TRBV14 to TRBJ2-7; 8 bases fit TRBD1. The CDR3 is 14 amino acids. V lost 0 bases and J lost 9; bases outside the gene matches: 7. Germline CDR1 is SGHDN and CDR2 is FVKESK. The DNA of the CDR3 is TGTGCCAGCAGCCAAGACGCGGACAGGGCTGTGCAGTACTTC. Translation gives CASSQDADRAVQYF.

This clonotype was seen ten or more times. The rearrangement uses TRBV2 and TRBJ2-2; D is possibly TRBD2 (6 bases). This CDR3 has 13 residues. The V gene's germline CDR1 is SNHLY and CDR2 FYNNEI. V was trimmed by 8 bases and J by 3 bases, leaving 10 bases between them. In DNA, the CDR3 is TGTGCCAGCCGGGGGTCGGACACCGGGGAGCTGTTTTTT. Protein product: CASRGSDTGELFF.

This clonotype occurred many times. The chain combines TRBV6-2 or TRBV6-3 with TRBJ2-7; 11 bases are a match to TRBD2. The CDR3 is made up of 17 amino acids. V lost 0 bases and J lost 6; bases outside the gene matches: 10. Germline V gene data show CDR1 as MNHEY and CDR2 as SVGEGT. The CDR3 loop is CASSYSFSLAGGIEQYF. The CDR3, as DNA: TGTGCCAGCAGTTACTCGTTCTCGCTAGCGGGAGGTATCGAGCAGTACTTC.

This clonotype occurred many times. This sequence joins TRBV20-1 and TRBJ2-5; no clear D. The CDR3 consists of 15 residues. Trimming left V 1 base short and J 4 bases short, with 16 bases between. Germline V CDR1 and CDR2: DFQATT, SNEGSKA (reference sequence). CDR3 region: CSARVGSSTLETQYF. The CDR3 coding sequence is TGCAGTGCTAGAGTAGGGTCATCCACCTTAGAGACCCAGTACTTC.

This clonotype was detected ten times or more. The CDR3 sequence is CASSFGSSSGEQYF. In DNA form, the CDR3 reads TGTGCCAGCAGCTTCGGGAGTTCGTCGGGCGAGCAGTACTTC. The V and J genes are TRBV11-3 and TRBJ2-7; tentatively, D is TRBD2 (6 bases). The CDR3 totals 14 residues. Trimming shortened V by 3 bases and J by 6 bases, and 15 bases separated the two germline ends. Germline CDR1 is SGHNT and CDR2 is YENEEA. Combining the CDR3 with reference TRBV11-3 and TRBJ2-7 gives the whole variable domain EAGVVQSPRYKIIEKKQPVAFWCNPISGHNTLYWYLQNLGQGPELLIRYENEEAVDDSQLPKDRFSAERLKGVDSTLKIQPAELGDSAVYLCASSFGSSSGEQYFGPGTRLTVT.

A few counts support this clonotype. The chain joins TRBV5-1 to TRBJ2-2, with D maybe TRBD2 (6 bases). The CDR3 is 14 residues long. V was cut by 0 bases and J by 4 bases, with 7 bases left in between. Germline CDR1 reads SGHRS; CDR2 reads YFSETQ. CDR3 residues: CASSLGTTTGELFF. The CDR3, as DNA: TGCGCCAGCAGCTTGGGGACTACCACCGGGGAGCTGTTTTTT.

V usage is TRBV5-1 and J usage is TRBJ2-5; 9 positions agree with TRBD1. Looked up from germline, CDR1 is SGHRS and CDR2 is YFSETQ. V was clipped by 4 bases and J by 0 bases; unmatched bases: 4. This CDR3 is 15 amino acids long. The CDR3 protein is CASSGGQGYQETQYF. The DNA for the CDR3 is TGCGCCAGCAGCGGGGGACAGGGATACCAAGAGACCCAGTACTTC. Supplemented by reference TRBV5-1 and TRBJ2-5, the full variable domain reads KAGVTQTPRYLIKTRGQQVTLSCSPISGHRSVSWYQQTPGQGLQFLFEYFSETQRNKGNFPGRFSGRQFSNSRSEMNVSTLELGDSALYLCASSGGQGYQETQYFGPGTRLLVL.